This is a list of T cell receptor beta chains from one sample in a study of shared clonotypes between healthy human individuals. Assay: immunoSEQ multiplex PCR; the TCRdb copy retains only in-frame clones and omits some. In the table there are approximately 640,000 clones, approximately 79% of which are singletons. The specimen was memory CD4+ T cells sorted from blood. The receptors here all came from a woman aged 25 to 39 in good health. CDR3s include the opening cysteine and the closing phenylalanine or tryptophan. The D gene is left open where the match is weak. Size is stated for part of the rows, as once, few or many counts, or as a class when the clone is expanded.

D,size,J,V,DNA,CDR3
NA,NA,TRBJ2-6,TRBV28,TGTGCCAGCAGTTTACTGGGTGCTGGGGCCAACGTCCTGACTTTC,CASSLLGAGANVLTF
TRBD1,NA,TRBJ1-4,TRBV19,TGTGCCAGTAGCGCGGGACAGGGCCGTGAAAAACTGTTTTTT,CASSAGQGREKLFF
TRBD1,NA,TRBJ1-2,TRBV2,TGTGCCAGCAACCTGGACAGGGAGAGGGGCTACACCTTC,CASNLDRERGYTF
NA,NA,TRBJ2-2,TRBV5-1,TGCGCCAGCAGCTTCTTTGGGTCTACCGGGGAGCTGTTTTTT,CASSFFGSTGELFF
NA,NA,TRBJ1-2,TRBV14,TGTGCCAGCAGCCGGATTCAGGGAAGAGAAGGCTACACCTTC,CASSRIQGREGYTF
NA,NA,TRBJ1-2,TRBV11-2,TGTGCCAGCAGCTTAGTTTCAGGGGTGAGAGACTATGGCTACACCTTC,CASSLVSGVRDYGYTF
TRBD2,NA,TRBJ2-7,TRBV2,TGTGCCAGCAGTGGACTGGGACTAGCGGGAGGCTTGAGCTCCTACGAGCAGTACTTC,CASSGLGLAGGLSSYEQYF
NA,few,TRBJ2-1,TRBV30,TGTGCCTGGAGTGTACGAGGGGCTGGAAATGAGCAGTTCTTC,CAWSVRGAGNEQFF
TRBD1,NA,TRBJ1-4,TRBV9,TGTGCCAGCAGCGCCCGGACAGGGGTTGCCACTAATGAAAAACTGTTTTTT,CASSARTGVATNEKLFF
NA,few,TRBJ1-2,TRBV6-1,TGTGCCAGCAGTGAAGCTATAAGGGGACATTCCCTTCGAGGCTATGGCTACACCTTC,CASSEAIRGHSLRGYGYTF
NA,NA,TRBJ2-6,TRBV28,TGTGCCAGCAGCTACAGGGCTCCTGGGGCCAACGTCCTGACTTTC,CASSYRAPGANVLTF